This T cell receptor (beta chain) was recorded in a study of blood T cell repertoires in COVID-19. Across the whole study: COVID-19 samples, acute and convalescent, were from the United States, Italy and Spain. PBMCs, B-cell-depleted T cells, or T cells were the source of the cDNA or gDNA that made up the material.

Germline assignment: CDR1 MNHEY and CDR2 SMNVEV (reference sequence). The CDR3 consists of 19 residues. J gave up 2 bases and V 2 bases, and 12 bases lay outside the gene matches. Study processing details: The assay estimated nucleated cells by amplifying reference gene primers. Repertoires were generated with immunoSEQ multiplex PCR, while TCRdb's copy carries only in-frame clones and drops some. V and J calls and clone size are as listed in that table; D and trimming were resolved from the DNA. There are roughly 300,000 clones in the sample; 80% to 90% occur only once, and about 7.8% lies in the top ten.

The receptor comes from a woman aged 50 to 60 who had recovered from COVID-19. Source material: peripheral blood. The rearrangement uses TRBV27 and TRBJ2-5; 12 nucleotides align to TRBD2. The CDR3 reads CASSLTSSGGAREQETQYF. CDR3 bases: TGTGCCAGCAGTTTAACCTCTAGCGGGGGGGCCCGGGAACAAGAGACCCAGTACTTC.